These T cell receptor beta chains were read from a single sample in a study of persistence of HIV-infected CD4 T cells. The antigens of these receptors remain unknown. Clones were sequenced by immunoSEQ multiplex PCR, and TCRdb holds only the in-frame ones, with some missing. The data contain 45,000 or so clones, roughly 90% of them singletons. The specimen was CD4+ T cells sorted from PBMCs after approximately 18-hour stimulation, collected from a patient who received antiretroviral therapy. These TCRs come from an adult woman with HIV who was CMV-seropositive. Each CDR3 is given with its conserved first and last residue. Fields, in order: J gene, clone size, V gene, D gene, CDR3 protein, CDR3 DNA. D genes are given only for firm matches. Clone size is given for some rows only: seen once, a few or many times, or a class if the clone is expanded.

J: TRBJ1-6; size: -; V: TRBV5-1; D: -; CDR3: CASSLGPTNSPLHF; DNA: TGCGCCAGCAGCTTGGGACCGACTAATTCACCCCTCCACTTT
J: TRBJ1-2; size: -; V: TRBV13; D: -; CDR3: CASSLRLYGYTF; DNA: TGTGCCAGCAGCTTACGACTCTATGGCTACACCTTC
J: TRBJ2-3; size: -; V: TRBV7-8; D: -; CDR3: CASSLRQVMSTDTQYF; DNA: TGTGCCAGCAGCTTAAGACAGGTCATGAGTACAGATACGCAGTATTTT
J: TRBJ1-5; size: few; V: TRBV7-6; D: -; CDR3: CASSTRGPARWASNQPQHF; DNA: TGTGCCAGCAGCACCCGAGGACCTGCGAGATGGGCCAGCAATCAGCCCCAGCATTTT
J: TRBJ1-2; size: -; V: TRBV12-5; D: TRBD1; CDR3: CASGPEGAGYTF; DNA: TGTGCTAGTGGCCCCGAGGGGGCTGGCTACACCTTC
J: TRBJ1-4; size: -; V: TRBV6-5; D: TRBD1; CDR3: CASRQGDEKLFF; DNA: TGTGCCAGCAGACAGGGGGACGAAAAACTGTTTTTT
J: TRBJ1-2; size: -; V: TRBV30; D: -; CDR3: CAWSAPWGANYGYTF; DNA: TGTGCCTGGAGTGCTCCTTGGGGAGCTAACTATGGCTACACCTTC
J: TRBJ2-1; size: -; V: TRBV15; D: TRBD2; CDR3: CATSRGPSGGANEQFF; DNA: TGTGCCACCAGCAGAGGGCCTAGCGGGGGGGCCAATGAGCAGTTCTTC
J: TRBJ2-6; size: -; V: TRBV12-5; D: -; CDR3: CASGKGKGAGANVLTF; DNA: TGTGCTAGTGGTAAGGGAAAGGGGGCTGGGGCCAACGTCCTGACTTTC
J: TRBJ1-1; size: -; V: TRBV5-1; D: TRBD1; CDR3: CASSWTRGLGITEAFF; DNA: TGCGCCAGCAGCTGGACCAGGGGGCTTGGGATCACTGAAGCTTTCTTT
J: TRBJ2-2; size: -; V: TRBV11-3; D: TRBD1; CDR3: CASSQGMGQARTGELFF; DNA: TGTGCCAGCAGCCAAGGCATGGGACAGGCGAGAACCGGGGAGCTGTTTTTT
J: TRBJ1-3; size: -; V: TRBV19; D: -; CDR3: CASKKGDGNTIYF; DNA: TGTGCCAGTAAGAAAGGGGACGGAAACACCATATATTTT
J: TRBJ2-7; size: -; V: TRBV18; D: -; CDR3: CASSRTLTDQGYF; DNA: TGTGCCAGCTCACGAACCCTTACGGACCAGGGGTACTTC
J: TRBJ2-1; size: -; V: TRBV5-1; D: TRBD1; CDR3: CASSMHHADRAYNEQFF; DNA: TGCGCCAGCAGCATGCACCATGCGGACAGGGCTTACAATGAGCAGTTCTTC
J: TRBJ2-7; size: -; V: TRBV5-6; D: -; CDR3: CASLAFGGSEQYF; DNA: TGTGCCAGCTTAGCCTTTGGGGGTAGCGAGCAGTACTTC
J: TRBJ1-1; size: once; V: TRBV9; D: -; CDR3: CASSVEGQGWAEAFF; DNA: TGTGCCAGCAGCGTAGAGGGGCAGGGGTGGGCTGAAGCTTTCTTT
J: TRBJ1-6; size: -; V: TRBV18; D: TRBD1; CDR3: CASSPPGQGNKALHF; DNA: TGTGCCAGCTCACCTCCGGGACAGGGTAATAAAGCCCTCCACTTT
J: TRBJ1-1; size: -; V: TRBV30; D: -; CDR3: CAWSKWGGMNTEAFF; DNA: TGTGCCTGGAGTAAATGGGGGGGTATGAACACTGAAGCTTTCTTT
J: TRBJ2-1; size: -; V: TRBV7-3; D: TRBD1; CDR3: CASSLDRDYNEQFF; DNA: TGTGCCAGCAGCCTGGACAGGGATTACAATGAGCAGTTCTTC
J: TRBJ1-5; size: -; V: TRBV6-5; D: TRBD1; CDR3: CATGTGGSQPQHF; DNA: TGTGCCACGGGGACAGGGGGCAGTCAGCCCCAGCATTTT
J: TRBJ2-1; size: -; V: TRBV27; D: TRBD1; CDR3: CASSPPGGFYNEQFF; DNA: TGTGCCAGCAGTCCCCCAGGGGGATTTTACAATGAGCAGTTCTTC
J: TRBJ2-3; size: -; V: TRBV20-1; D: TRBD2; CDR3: CSASRPGLAADTQYF; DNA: TGCAGTGCTAGTCGACCGGGACTAGCGGCAGATACGCAGTATTTT
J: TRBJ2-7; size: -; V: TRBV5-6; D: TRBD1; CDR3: CASSSTGTVLQAYYEQYF; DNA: TGTGCCAGCAGCTCCACCGGGACAGTACTCCAGGCTTACTACGAGCAGTACTTC
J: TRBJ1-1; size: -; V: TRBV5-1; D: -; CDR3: CASSLGGQTTEAFF; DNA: TGCGCCAGCAGCTTGGGTGGACAGACAACTGAAGCTTTCTTT
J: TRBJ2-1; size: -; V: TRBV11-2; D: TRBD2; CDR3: CASSLRAPAGVLYNEQFF; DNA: TGTGCCAGCAGCTTACGCGCTCCAGCGGGGGTCCTTTACAATGAGCAGTTCTTC
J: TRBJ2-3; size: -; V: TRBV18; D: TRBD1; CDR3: CASSPTDREYTQYF; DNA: TGTGCCAGCTCACCTACGGACAGGGAGTATACGCAGTATTTT
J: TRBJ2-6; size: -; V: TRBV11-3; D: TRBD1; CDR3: CASSLGQGLPGANVLTF; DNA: TGTGCCAGCAGCCTTGGACAGGGACTTCCTGGGGCCAACGTCCTGACTTTC
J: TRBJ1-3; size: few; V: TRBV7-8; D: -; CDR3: CASSLAVQGFGNTIYF; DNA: TGTGCCAGCAGCTTGGCAGTACAGGGTTTCGGAAACACCATATATTTT
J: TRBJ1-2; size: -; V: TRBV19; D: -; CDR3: CASSIRDGRKSYTF; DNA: TGTGCCAGTAGTATCCGGGACGGAAGGAAGAGCTACACCTTC
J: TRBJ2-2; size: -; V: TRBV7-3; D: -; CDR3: CASSLNAGQGTGELFF; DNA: TGTGCCAGCAGCTTAAACGCAGGTCAGGGCACCGGGGAGCTGTTTTTT
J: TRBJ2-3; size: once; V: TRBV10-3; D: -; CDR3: CAISELFTQYF; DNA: TGTGCCATCAGTGAGTTGTTTACGCAGTATTTT
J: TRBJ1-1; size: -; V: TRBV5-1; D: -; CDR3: CATRVSRMNTEAFF; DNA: TGCGCCACGCGGGTTAGTAGGATGAACACTGAAGCTTTCTTT
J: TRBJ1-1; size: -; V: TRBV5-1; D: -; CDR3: CASSFRQPPYFMNTEAFF; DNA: TGCGCCAGCAGCTTTCGACAGCCCCCTTATTTTATGAACACTGAAGCTTTCTTT
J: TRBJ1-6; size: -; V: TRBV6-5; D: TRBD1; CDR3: CASSRDRQNSPLHF; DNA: TGTGCCAGCAGTAGGGACAGACAGAATTCACCCCTCCACTTT
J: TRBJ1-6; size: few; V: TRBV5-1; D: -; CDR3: CASSLVGQGYNSPLHF; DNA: TGCGCCAGCAGCTTGGTGGGGCAGGGTTATAATTCACCCCTCCACTTT
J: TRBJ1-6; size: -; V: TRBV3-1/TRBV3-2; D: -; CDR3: CASSQGQGHNSPLHF; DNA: TGTGCCAGCAGCCAAGGTCAGGGACATAATTCACCCCTCCACTTT
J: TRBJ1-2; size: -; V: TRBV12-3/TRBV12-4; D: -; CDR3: CASSLRGTGYTF; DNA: TGTGCCAGCAGTTTAAGGGGCACTGGCTACACCTTC
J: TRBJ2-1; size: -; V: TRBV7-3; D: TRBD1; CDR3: CASSLDRGGGTQFF; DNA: TGTGCCAGCAGCCTGGACAGGGGAGGGGGGACGCAGTTCTTC
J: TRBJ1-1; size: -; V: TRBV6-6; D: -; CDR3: CASIDGGGGKNTEAFF; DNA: TGTGCCAGCATCGACGGGGGGGGCGGGAAGAACACTGAAGCTTTCTTT
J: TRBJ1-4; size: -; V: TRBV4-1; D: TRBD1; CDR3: CASSRSGTGDEKLFF; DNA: TGCGCCAGCAGCCGCAGCGGGACAGGGGATGAAAAACTGTTTTTT
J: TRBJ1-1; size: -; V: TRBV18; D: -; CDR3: CASSPIRDMNTEAFF; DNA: TGTGCCAGCTCGCCGATCAGGGACATGAACACTGAAGCTTTCTTT
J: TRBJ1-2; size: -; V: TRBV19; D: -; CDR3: CASSIDTDYGYTF; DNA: TGTGCCAGTAGTATAGACACGGACTATGGCTACACCTTC
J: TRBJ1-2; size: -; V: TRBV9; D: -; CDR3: CASSPRSMPYGYTF; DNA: TGTGCCAGCAGCCCGCGCAGTATGCCCTATGGCTACACCTTC
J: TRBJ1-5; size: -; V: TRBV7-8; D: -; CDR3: CASSRSNQPQHF; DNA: TGTGCCAGCAGCAGAAGTAATCAGCCCCAGCATTTT
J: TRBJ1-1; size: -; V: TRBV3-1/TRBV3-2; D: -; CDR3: CASSPRLGTEAFF; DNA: TGTGCCAGCAGCCCCCGTTTAGGCACTGAAGCTTTCTTT
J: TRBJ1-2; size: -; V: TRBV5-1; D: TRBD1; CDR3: CASSSQPQGASEGYTF; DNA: TGCGCCAGCAGTTCCCAACCCCAGGGGGCCTCAGAGGGCTACACCTTC
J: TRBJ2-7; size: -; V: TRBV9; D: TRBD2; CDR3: CASSPGGGTPYEQYF; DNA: TGTGCCAGCAGCCCCGGGGGGGGGACGCCCTACGAGCAGTACTTC
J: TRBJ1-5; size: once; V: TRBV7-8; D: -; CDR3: CASSLGHGGNQPQHF; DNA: TGTGCCAGCAGCTTGGGACACGGAGGCAATCAGCCCCAGCATTTT
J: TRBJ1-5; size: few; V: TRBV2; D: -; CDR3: CASSEGSGPQHF; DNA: TGTGCCAGCAGTGAAGGGTCCGGGCCCCAGCATTTT
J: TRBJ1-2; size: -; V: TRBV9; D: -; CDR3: CASSPEASPNYGYTF; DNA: TGTGCCAGCAGCCCCGAGGCGAGTCCGAACTATGGCTACACCTTC
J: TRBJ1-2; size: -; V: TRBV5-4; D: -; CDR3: CASSLPVEGEGYTF; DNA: TGTGCCAGCAGCTTGCCCGTGGAGGGGGAGGGCTACACCTTC
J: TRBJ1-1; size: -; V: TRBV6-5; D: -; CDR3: CASILQGRRGEAFF; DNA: TGTGCCAGCATACTACAGGGCCGCCGGGGGGAAGCTTTCTTT
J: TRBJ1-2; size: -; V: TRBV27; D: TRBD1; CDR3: CASSFHGQGVGYTF; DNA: TGTGCCAGCAGTTTCCACGGACAGGGGGTTGGCTACACCTTC
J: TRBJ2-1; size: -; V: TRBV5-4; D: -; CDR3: CASSPRPGNEQFF; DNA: TGTGCCAGCAGCCCCCGGCCCGGCAATGAGCAGTTCTTC
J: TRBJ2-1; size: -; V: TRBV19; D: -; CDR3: CASSIRTDSYNEQFF; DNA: TGTGCCAGTAGTATCCGGACGGACTCCTACAATGAGCAGTTCTTC
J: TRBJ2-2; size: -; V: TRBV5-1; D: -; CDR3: CASGSLNRVETGELFF; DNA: TGCGCCAGCGGGTCACTCAACAGGGTGGAGACCGGGGAGCTGTTTTTT
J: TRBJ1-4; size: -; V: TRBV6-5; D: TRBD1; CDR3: CASQDRGTEKLFF; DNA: TGTGCCTCCCAGGACAGGGGGACTGAAAAACTGTTTTTT
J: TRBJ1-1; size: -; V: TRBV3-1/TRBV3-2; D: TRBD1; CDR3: CASSQRDRANAEAFF; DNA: TGTGCCAGCAGCCAGAGGGACAGGGCCAACGCTGAAGCTTTCTTT
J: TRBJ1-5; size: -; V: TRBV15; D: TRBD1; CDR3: CATSSGQVNQPQHF; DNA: TGTGCCACCAGCTCCGGACAGGTAAATCAGCCCCAGCATTTT